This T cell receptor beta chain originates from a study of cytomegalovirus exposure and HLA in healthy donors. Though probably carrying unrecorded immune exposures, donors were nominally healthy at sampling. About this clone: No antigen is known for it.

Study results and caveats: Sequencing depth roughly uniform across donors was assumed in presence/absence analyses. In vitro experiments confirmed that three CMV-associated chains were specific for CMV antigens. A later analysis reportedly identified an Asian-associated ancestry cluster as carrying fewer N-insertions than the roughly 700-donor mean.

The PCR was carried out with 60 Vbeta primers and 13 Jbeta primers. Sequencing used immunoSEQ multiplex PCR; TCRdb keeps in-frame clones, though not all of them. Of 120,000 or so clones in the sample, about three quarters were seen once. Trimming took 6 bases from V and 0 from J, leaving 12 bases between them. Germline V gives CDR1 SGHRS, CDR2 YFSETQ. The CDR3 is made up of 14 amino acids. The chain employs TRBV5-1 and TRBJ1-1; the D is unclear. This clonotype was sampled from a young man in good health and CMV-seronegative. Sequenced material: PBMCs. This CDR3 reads CASKEGTVNTEAFF. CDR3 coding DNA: TGCGCCAGCAAGGAGGGTACGGTGAACACTGAAGCTTTCTTT.